Listed here are 3 T cell receptor beta chains from one sample, sequenced in a study of T cell changes during pregnancy in multiple sclerosis. Only in-frame clones appear in the TCRdb table, and some are missing; sequencing was by immunoSEQ multiplex PCR. The profile shows 65,000 to 90,000 clones, over 80% of them singletons. This specimen consisted of peripheral blood, obtained before pregnancy. The receptors were sampled from a female donor with multiple sclerosis, enrolled in a pregnancy study.

This chain uses TRBV7-9 with TRBJ2-7; 7 positions agree with TRBD1. Per germline, CDR1 SEHNR and CDR2 FQNEAQ (reference sequence). V lost 5 bases to trimming and J lost 0 bases; unmatched junction nucleotides: 4. The CDR3 consists of 14 residues. DNA for the CDR3: TGTGCCAGCAGCCTTGGGACAGTCTCCTACGAGCAGTACTTC. Translated: CASSLGTVSYEQYF.

The chain joins TRBV25-1 to TRBJ2-5; TRBD1 matches at 9 bases. The germline V gene has CDR1 MGHDK and CDR2 SYGVNS. Germline trimming cut 7 bases from V and 2 bases from J; bases unmatched to any gene: 11. The CDR3 runs 16 residues. The CDR3 DNA sequence: TGTGCCAGCAACAACCTCGGACAGGGGCAACAAGAGACCCAGTACTTC. This codes for CASNNLGQGQQETQYF.

This chain connects TRBV11-3 to TRBJ2-7, with D hard to call. With 0 bases removed from V and 2 bases from J, the gap between germline ends came to 2 bases. CDR3 length: 12 residues. CDR1 is SGHNT and CDR2 is YENEEA in the germline V gene. The DNA for the CDR3 is TGTGCCAGCAGCTTAGACACCTACGAGCAGTACTTC. Its translation: CASSLDTYEQYF.